This T cell receptor (beta chain) was identified in a study of pediatric ulcerative colitis. Some clones are missing from TCRdb's copy, which holds only in-frame ones; the method was immunoSEQ multiplex PCR. The repertoire holds some 57,000 clones, with 85% to 90% as singletons. Points from the study as a whole: Clonal expansions reduced rectal repertoire diversity in acute severe colitis. A couple of patients' blood samples yielded substantially fewer templates.

The germline V gene encodes CDR1 SNHLY and CDR2 FYNNEI. The CDR3 is made up of 16 amino acids. Trimming cost V 6 bases and J 5 bases; bases outside gene matches: 9. In regard to this clone: Its antigen is still unknown.

The V call is TRBV2, the J call TRBJ2-2; TRBD2 matches at 10 bases. The receptor comes from a boy aged 10-17 years who was a control in a study of pediatric ulcerative colitis. The sample taken for sequencing was blood. The CDR3: CASREREGRGTGELFF. In DNA form, the CDR3 reads TGTGCCAGCAGGGAGCGGGAGGGCCGTGGGACCGGGGAGCTGTTTTTT.